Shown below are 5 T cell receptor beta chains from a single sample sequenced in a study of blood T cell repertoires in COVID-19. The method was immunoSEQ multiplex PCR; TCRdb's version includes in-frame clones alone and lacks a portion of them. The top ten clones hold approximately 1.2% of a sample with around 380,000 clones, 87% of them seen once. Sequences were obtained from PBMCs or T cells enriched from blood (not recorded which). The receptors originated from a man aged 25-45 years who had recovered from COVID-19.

The CDR3 DNA reads as TGTGCCAGCTCACCACCGGGACTAGATTACGAGCAGTACTTC. It encodes CASSPPGLDYEQYF. This rearrangement joins TRBV18 to TRBJ2-7; 8 bases match TRBD2. The CDR3 consists of 14 residues. With 0 bases clipped from V and 4 bases from J, the junction kept 2 bases outside the gene matches. Per the germline V gene, CDR1 is KGHSH and CDR2 is LQKENI.

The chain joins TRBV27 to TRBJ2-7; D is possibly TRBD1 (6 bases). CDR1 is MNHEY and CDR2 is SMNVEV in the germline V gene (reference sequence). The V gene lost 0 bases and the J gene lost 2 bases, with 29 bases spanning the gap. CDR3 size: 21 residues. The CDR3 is CASSLSVFPWLRDNEPYEQYF. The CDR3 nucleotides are TGTGCCAGCAGTTTATCGGTCTTCCCGTGGCTCCGGGACAACGAGCCCTACGAGCAGTACTTC.

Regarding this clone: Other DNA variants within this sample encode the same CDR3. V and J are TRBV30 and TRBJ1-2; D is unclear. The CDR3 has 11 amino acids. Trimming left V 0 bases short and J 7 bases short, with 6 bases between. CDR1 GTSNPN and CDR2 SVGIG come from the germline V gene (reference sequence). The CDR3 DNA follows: TGTGCCTGGAGTGTAACTAGTGGCTACACCTTC. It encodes CAWSVTSGYTF.

The CDR3 is CASSAPGTGDTEAFF. CDR3 in DNA: TGTGCCAGCAGCGCTCCCGGGACAGGGGACACTGAAGCTTTCTTT. The V and J genes are TRBV6-6 and TRBJ1-1; TRBD1 matches at 10 bases. CDR1 is MNHNY and CDR2 is SVGAGI in the germline V gene (reference sequence). This CDR3 contains 15 residues. With V trimmed by 6 bases and J by 3 bases, 7 bases remained unmatched.

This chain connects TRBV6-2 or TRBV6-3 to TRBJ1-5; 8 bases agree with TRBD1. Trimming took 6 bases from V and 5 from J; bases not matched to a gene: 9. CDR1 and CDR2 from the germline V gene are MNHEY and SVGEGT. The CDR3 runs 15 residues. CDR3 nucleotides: TGTGCCAGCAGCTTCCAGGGGGCGATTGATCAGCCCCAGCATTTT. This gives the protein CASSFQGAIDQPQHF.